This T cell receptor beta chain came from a study of T cell responses to AZD1222 COVID-19 vaccine. In germline, CDR1 is WNHNN, CDR2 SYGVQD (reference sequence). Trimming took 7 bases from V and 6 from J, leaving 15 bases between them. The length of the CDR3 is 13 residues. The repertoire was sequenced with immunoSEQ multiplex PCR; TCRdb's copy has only in-frame clones and lacks some. The repertoire includes around 130,000 clones, about 89% of them detected once, and roughly 4.7% sits in the top ten. Source: peripheral blood, taken on day 0 of AZD1222 vaccination. This receptor was obtained from an adult in good health. J is TRBJ1-1 and V is TRBV10-1, with D possibly matching TRBD1 (5 bases). This chain's CDR3 is CASTRWGTSEAFF. The CDR3 DNA follows: TGCGCCAGCACGCGATGGGGCACCTCTGAAGCTTTCTTT.